The clone carrying this T cell receptor (beta chain) was found once. The data were taken from a study of blood T cell repertoires in COVID-19. Data came from immunoSEQ multiplex PCR; TCRdb stores just in-frame clones and leaves some out. The sample includes 300,000 or so clones, around 84% of them seen just once. Grouping used clinical history reported by participants in a survey and questionnaire. Cohort 3 donors counted as recovered after two negative PCRs, clearance, or resolved symptoms. The sample taken for sequencing was PBMCs or T cells enriched from blood (not recorded which). The receptor comes from a woman younger than 30 who had recovered from COVID-19.

CDR3 loop: CASSSPQGARDEQYF. Written as DNA, the CDR3 is TGTGCCAGCAGTTCCCCGCAGGGGGCGCGCGACGAGCAGTACTTC. The chain uses TRBV28 and TRBJ2-7, with 8 bases lining up with TRBD1. The CDR3 has 15 residues. V lost 4 bases, J lost 5 bases, and 10 bases stayed unmatched. Germline values: CDR1 MDHEN, CDR2 SYDVKM. The full variable domain, its missing parts supplied by reference TRBV28 and TRBJ2-7, is DVKVTQSSRYLVKRTGEKVFLECVQDMDHENMFWYRQDPGLGLRLIYFSYDVKMKEKGDIPEGYSVSREKKERFSLILESASTNQTSMYLCASSSPQGARDEQYFGPGTRLTVT.